A few counts support the clone carrying this TCR beta chain. Its antigen is unidentified. The treatment: roughly 11-day PBMC culture with coronavirus spike peptide pools or control peptides (ViraFEST assay). At days 3 and 7, half the medium was exchanged for fresh IL-2 medium. The sample comes from a study of vaccination and CD4 T cells after COVID-19. Study information: Each person enrolled got two BNT162b2 or mRNA-1273 vaccine doses. Overlapping SARS-CoV-2, HCoV-NL63, HCoV-OC43 and HCoV-229E spike peptides stimulated the cells. Study-wide results and limits: The study found that a median about 85% of reactive clones in convalescent patients appeared only post-vaccination.

Trimming removed 3 bases at V and 2 bases at J, with 7 bases between. Germline V lookup: CDR1 SGHVS, CDR2 FQNEAQ. The CDR3 consists of 13 residues. At the Johns Hopkins FTIC core, DNA taken from cultured CD4+ T cells was sequenced by way of the Oncomine TCR Beta short-read assay. MiXCR was run by TCRdb on the PCR reads, yielding one entry per CDR3 protein. The table lists roughly 20,000 distinct CDR3 sequences, 45% to 60% of them singletons. The source is a human donor who had recovered from COVID-19. The chain recombines TRBV7-8 with TRBJ2-5; the D is unclear. Sequencing used CD4+ T cells from blood, cultured in vitro. CDR3 DNA: TGTGCCAGCAGCTTGCCCATGCAAGAGACCCAGTACTTC. Its protein product is CASSLPMQETQYF.